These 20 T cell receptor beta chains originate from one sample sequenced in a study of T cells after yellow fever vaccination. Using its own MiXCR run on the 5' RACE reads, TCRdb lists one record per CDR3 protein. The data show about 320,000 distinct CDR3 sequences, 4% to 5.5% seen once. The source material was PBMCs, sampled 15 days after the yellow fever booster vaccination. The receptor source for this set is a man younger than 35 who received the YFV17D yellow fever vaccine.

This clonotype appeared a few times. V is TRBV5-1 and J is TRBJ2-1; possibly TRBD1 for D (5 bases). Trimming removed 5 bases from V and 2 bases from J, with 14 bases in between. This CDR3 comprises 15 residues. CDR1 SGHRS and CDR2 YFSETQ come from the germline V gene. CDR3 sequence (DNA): TGCGCCAGCAGTTTACGGACATTCCCCTACAATGAGCAGTTCTTC. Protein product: CASSLRTFPYNEQFF.

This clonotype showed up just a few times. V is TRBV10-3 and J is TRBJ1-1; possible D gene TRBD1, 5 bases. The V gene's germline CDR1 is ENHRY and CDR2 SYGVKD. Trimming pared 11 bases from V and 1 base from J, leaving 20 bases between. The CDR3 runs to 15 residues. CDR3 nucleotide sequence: TGTGCCGCCTCATCTTCCTCTGGGGGGAACACTGAAGCTTTCTTT. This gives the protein CAASSSSGGNTEAFF.

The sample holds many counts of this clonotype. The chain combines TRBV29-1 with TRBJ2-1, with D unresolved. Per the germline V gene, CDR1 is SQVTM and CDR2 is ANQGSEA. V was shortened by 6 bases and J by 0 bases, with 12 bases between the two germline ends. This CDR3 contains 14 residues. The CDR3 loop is CSVARVSSYNEQFF. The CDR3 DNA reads TGCAGCGTGGCCCGGGTAAGCTCCTACAATGAGCAGTTCTTC.

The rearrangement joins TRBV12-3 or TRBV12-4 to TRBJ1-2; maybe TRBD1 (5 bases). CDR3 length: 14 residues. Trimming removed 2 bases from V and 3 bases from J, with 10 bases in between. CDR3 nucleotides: TGTGCCAGCAGTTTAAGGGGAACCGACTATGGCTACACCTTC. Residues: CASSLRGTDYGYTF.

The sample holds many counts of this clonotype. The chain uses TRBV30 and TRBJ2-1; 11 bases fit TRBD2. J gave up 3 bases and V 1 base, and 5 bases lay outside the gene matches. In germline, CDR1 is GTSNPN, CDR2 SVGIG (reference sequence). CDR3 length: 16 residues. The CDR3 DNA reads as TGTGCCTGGAGTGGGCTAGCGGGGGGCGACTACAATGAGCAGTTCTTC. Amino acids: CAWSGLAGGDYNEQFF. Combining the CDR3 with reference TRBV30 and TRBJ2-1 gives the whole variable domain SQTIHQWPATLVQPVGSPLSLECTVEGTSNPNLYWYRQAAGRGLQLLFYSVGIGQISSEVPQNLSASRPQDRQFILSSKKLLLSDSGFYLCAWSGLAGGDYNEQFFGPGTRLTVL.

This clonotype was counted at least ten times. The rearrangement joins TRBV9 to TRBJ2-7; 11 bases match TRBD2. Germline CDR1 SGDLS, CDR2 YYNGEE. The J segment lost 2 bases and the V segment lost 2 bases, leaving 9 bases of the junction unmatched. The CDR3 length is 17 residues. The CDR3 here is CASSVGLAGGPAYEQYV. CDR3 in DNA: TGTGCCAGCAGCGTCGGGCTAGCGGGGGGTCCCGCCTACGAGCAGTACGTC.

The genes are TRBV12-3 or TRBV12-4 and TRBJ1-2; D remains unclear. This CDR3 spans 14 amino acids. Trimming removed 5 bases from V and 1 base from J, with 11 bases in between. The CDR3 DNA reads TGTGCCAGCAGTCGGCCCCCTCTTAACTATGGCTACACCTTC. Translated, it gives CASSRPPLNYGYTF.

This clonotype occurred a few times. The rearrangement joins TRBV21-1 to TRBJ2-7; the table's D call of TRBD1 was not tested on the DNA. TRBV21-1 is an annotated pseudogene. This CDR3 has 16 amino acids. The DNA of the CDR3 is TGTGCCAGCAGCAACCCCGGGTTGAGACAGAAGTACGAGCAGTACGTC. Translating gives CASSNPGLRQKYEQYV.

CDR3 in DNA: TGCGCCAGCAGCCAAGTCCCATTCACCGGGGAGCTGTTTTTT. Its translation is CASSQVPFTGELFF. The chain is built from TRBV4-1 and TRBJ2-2; D unclear. V was trimmed by 1 base and J by 4 bases, leaving 7 bases between them. Per the germline V gene, CDR1 is MGHRA and CDR2 is YSYEKL. The CDR3 is 14 amino acids.

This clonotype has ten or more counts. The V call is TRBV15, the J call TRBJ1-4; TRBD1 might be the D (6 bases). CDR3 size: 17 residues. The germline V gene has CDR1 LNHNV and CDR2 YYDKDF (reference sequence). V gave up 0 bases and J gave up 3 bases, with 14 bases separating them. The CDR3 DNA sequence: TGTGCCACCAGCAGAGATGAAGGGGGGCCGCCTAATGAAAAACTGTTTTTT. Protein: CATSRDEGGPPNEKLFF.

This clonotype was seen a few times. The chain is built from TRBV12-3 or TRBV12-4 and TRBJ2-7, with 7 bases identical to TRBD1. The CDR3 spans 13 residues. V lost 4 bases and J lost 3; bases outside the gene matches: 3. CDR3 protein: CASSYAGGYEQYV. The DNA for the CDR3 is TGTGCCAGCAGTTACGCAGGGGGCTACGAGCAGTACGTC.

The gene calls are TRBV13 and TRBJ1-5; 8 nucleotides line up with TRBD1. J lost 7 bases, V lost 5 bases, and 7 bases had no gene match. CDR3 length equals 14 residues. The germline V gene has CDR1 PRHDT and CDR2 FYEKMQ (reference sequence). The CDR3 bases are TGTGCCAGCAGCCGCGGACAGGGTCGGCAGCCCCAGCATTTT. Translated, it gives CASSRGQGRQPQHF. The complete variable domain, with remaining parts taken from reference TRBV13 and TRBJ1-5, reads AAGVIQSPRHLIKEKRETATLKCYPIPRHDTVYWYQQGPGQDPQFLISFYEKMQSDKGSIPDRFSAQQFSDYHSELNMSSLELGDSALYFCASSRGQGRQPQHFGDGTRLSIL.

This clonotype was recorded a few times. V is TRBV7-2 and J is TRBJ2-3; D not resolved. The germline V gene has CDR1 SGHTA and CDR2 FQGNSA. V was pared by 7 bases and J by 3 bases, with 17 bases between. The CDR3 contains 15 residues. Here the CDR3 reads CASTPSLILTDTQYF. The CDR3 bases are TGTGCCAGCACCCCGTCGTTGATACTGACAGATACGCAGTATTTT.

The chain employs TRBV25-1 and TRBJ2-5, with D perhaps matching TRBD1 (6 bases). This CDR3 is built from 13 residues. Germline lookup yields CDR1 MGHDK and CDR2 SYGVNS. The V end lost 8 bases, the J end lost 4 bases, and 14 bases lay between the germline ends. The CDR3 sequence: CASRATGIETQYF. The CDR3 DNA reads TGTGCCAGCCGAGCCACAGGGATAGAGACCCAGTACTTC.

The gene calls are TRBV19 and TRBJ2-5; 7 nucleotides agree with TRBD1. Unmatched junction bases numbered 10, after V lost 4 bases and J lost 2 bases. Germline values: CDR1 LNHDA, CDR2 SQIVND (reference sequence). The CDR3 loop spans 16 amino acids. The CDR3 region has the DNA TGTGCCAGTAGTAGAGGCGAGGACAGGTTGCAAGAGACCCAGTACTTC. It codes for CASSRGEDRLQETQYF.

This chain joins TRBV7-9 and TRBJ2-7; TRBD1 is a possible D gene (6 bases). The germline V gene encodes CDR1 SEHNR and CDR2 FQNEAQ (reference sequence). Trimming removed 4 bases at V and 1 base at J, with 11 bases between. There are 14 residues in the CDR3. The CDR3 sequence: CASSSTDRSYEQYF. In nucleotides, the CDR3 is TGTGCCAGCAGCTCCACCGACAGGTCCTACGAGCAGTACTTC.

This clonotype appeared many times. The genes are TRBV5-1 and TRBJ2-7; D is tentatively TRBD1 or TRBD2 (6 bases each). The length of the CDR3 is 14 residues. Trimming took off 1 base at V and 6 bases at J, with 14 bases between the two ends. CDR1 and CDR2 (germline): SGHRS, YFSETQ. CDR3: CASSLIPGAVEQYF. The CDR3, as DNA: TGCGCCAGCAGCTTGATTCCGGGGGCGGTCGAGCAGTACTTC.

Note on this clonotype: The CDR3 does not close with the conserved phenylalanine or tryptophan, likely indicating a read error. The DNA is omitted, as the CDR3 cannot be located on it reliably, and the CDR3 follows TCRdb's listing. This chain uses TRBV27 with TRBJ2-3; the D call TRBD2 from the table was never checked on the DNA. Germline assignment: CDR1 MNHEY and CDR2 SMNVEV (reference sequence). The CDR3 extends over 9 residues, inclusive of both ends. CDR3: CASMALAKP.

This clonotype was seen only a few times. CDR3 protein: CASSPVGGHQYF. The DNA of the CDR3 is TGTGCCAGCAGCCCGGTGGGGGGACACCAGTACTTC. The rearrangement links TRBV5-5 to TRBJ2-7; perhaps D is TRBD1 or TRBD2 (6 bases each). This CDR3 contains 12 residues. CDR1 is SGHKS, CDR2 YYEKEE, per germline (reference sequence). V was clipped by 4 bases and J by 10 bases, with 15 bases between them. Complete variable domain (other parts from reference TRBV5-5 and TRBJ2-7): DAGVTQSPTHLIKTRGQQVTLRCSPISGHKSVSWYQQVLGQGPQFIFQYYEKEERGRGNFPDRFSARQFPNYSSELNVNALLLGDSALYLCASSPVGGHQYFGPGTRLTVT.

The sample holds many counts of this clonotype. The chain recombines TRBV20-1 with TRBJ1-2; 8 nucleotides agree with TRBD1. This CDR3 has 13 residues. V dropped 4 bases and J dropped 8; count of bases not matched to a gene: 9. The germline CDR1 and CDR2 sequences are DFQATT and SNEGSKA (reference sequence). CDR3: CSATSGTGSGYTF. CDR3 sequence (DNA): TGCAGTGCTACATCCGGGACAGGATCCGGCTACACCTTC.